The clone carrying this TCR beta chain has only one observation. The data were obtained in a study of blood T cell repertoires in COVID-19. About the study: COVID-19 samples from acute and convalescent phases originated in the United States, Italy and Spain. In each case, the material was cDNA or gDNA derived from T cells, B-cell-depleted T cells, or PBMCs.

Original processing notes: Reference gene primer amplification gave nucleated cell count estimates. Sequencing used immunoSEQ multiplex PCR; TCRdb keeps in-frame clones, though not all of them. That table furnishes V, J and clone size, whereas the DNA furnished D and trimming. In the table there are about 53,000 clones, around nine tenths of which are singletons. Germline-derived CDR1 and CDR2 are MNHEY and SVGAGI. The CDR3 loop spans 14 amino acids. Trimming pared 0 bases from V and 5 bases from J, leaving 8 bases between. The chain combines TRBV6-5 with TRBJ2-1, with a tentative D call TRBD1 (5 bases). The clonotype was recovered from a man aged 45 to 65 with acute or convalescent COVID-19. Sequencing was done on a sample of peripheral blood. The CDR3 DNA reads TGTGCCAGCAGTTACTCAGGGGTCCACAATGAGCAGTTCTTC. Its protein product is CASSYSGVHNEQFF.